This paragraph reports one TCR beta chain. This entry belongs to a study of T-cell reconstitution after alpha-beta-depleted transplantation in children. The CDR3 is 16 residues long. From germline, CDR1 is DFQATT and CDR2 SNEGSKA (reference sequence). Trimming took 6 bases from V and 2 from J; bases not matched to a gene: 16. The authors prepared the TCRbeta library with unique molecular identifiers. TCRdb re-called the PCR reads through MiXCR, storing one row per CDR3 protein. The sample records 800,000 to 1,000,000 distinct CDR3 sequences, around 30% being singletons. The sequence derives from a boy in the first two years of life who had a stem cell transplant for SCID, so the T cells may come from the graft donor. Source: PBMCs, mostly from graft donor cells, taken 360 days after TCRalphabeta/CD19-depleted stem cell transplant. This chain connects TRBV20-1 to TRBJ2-7; 7 nucleotides align to TRBD1. The CDR3 DNA reads as TGCAGTGCCGGGAATTCCTTTGACAGGGCGGCCTACGAGCAGTACTTC. It yields the protein CSAGNSFDRAAYEQYF.